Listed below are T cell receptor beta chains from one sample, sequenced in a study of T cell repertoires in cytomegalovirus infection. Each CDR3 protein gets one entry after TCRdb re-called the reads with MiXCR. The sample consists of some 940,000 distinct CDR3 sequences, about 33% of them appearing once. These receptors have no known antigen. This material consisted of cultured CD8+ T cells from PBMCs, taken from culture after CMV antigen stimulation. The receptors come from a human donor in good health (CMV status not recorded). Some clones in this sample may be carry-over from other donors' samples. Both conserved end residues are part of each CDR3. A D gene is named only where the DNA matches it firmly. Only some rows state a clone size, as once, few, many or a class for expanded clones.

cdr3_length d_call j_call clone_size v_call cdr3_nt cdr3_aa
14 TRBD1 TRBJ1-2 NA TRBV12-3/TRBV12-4 TGTGCCAGCAGTTTATGGGACAGGAACTATGGCTACACCTTC CASSLWDRNYGYTF
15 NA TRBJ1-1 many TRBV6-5 TGTGCCAGCAGTTACTCTCCAGGGCCGAACACTGAAGCTTTCTTT CASSYSPGPNTEAFF
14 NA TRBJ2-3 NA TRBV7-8 TGTGCCAGCAGCTCACATCGTGCGACAGATACGCAGTATTTT CASSSHRATDTQYF
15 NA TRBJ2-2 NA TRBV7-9 TGTGCCAGCAGCTTTATGGGACACTCCACCGGGGAGCTGTTTTTT CASSFMGHSTGELFF
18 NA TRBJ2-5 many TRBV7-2 TGTGCCAGCAGCCTCGTCCCCTGGTGGGGTGCCCCCAAAGAGACCCAGTACTTC CASSLVPWWGAPKETQYF
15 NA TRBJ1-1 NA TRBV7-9 TGTGCCAGCAGCTTAGTAAGGACGGAGAACACTGAAGCTTTCTTT CASSLVRTENTEAFF
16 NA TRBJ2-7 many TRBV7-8 TGTGCCAGCAGCTTTTTGGACTTAGGGGCCGTCTACGAGCAGTACTTC CASSFLDLGAVYEQYF
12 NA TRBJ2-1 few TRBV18 TGTGCCAGCTCTCCTGGATGGGATGAGCAGTTCTTC CASSPGWDEQFF
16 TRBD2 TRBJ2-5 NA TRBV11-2 TGTGTCAGCAGCGACCGGACTAGCGGGGGGAAAGAGACCCAGTACTTC CVSSDRTSGGKETQYF
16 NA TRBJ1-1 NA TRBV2 TGTGCCAGCCAAATACACAACCTGGCAGCGAACACTGAAGCTTTCTTT CASQIHNLAANTEAFF
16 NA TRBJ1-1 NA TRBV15 TGTGCCACCAGCAGAGATCCGGACGGACTTAACACTGAAGCTTTCTTT CATSRDPDGLNTEAFF
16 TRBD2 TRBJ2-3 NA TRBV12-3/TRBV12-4 TGTGCCAGCAGTCTCACCCTAGCGGGGGGCACAGATACGCAGTATTTT CASSLTLAGGTDTQYF
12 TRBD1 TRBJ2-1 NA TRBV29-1 TGCAGCGCCCCGACAGGGGCCGATGAGCAGTTCTTC CSAPTGADEQFF
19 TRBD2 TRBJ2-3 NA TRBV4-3 TGCGCCAGCAGCGCACGACCACCACTAGCGGGGAGTGACACAGATACGCAGTATTTT CASSARPPLAGSDTDTQYF
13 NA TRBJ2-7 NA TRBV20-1 TGCAGTGCTAGAGGACAGCGGACCTACGAGCAGTACTTC CSARGQRTYEQYF
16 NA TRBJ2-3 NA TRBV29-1 TGCAGCGTTGTGTCCGGTGACTACCAACCACTAGATACGCAGTATTTT CSVVSGDYQPLDTQYF
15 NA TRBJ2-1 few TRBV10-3 TGTGCCATCAGTGGTCGTAGGTTCTCCGACAATGAGCAGTTCTTC CAISGRRFSDNEQFF
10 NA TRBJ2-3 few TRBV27 TGTGCCACCAGATGGGATACGCAGTATTTT CATRWDTQYF
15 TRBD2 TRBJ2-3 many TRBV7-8 TGTGCCAGCAGGGGACTAGCGGGGCTCACAGATACGCAGTATTTT CASRGLAGLTDTQYF
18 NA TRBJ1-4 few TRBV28 TGTGCCAGCAGTTTAAATAGGGACTCCTTTGCAACTAATGAAAAACTGTTTTTT CASSLNRDSFATNEKLFF
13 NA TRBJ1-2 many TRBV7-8 TGTGCCAGCAGCTTAGACAGGGTCTATGGCTACACCTTC CASSLDRVYGYTF
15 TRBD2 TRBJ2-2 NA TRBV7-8 TGTGCCAGCAGCTTAAAGCTAGCGGGGGAGGGGGAGCTGTTTTTT CASSLKLAGEGELFF
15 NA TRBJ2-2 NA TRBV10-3 TGTGCCATCAGTGTTGGAAGCACAAACACCGGGGAGCTGTTTTTT CAISVGSTNTGELFF
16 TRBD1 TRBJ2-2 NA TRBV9 TGTGCCAGCAGCGTAGCCGGGACAGGGGGCACCGGGGAGCTGTTTTTT CASSVAGTGGTGELFF
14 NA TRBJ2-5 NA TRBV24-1 TGTGCCACCTCCGGGGCTAGAGAAGAAGCGACCCAGTACTTC CATSGAREEATQYF
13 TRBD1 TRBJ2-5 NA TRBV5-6 TGTGCCAGCAGCTTACAGGGGGCGTTAACCCAGTACTTC CASSLQGALTQYF
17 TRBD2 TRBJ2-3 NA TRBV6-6 TGTGCCAGCAGTTGCTACCCCCGCGGGGGGAGCACAGATACGCAGTATTTT CASSCYPRGGSTDTQYF